The sequence of this T cell receptor beta chain was determined in a study of CD4+ T cells in melanoma. CDR1 SGHTA and CDR2 FQGTGA come from the germline V gene. Trimming cost V 2 bases and J 8 bases; bases outside gene matches: 5. This CDR3 has 13 amino acids. Produced via immunoSEQ multiplex PCR; TCRdb's table is partial and in-frame only. The sample contains over 6,500 clones, 60% to 70% of which appear only once. The chain carries TRBV7-3 and TRBJ1-2; 7 positions match TRBD1. The receptor was derived from a human donor with melanoma. Specimen: cells from a culture (not recorded whether cultured in vitro). The CDR3 sequence is CASSLESGGGYTF. CDR3 coding DNA: TGTGCCAGCAGCTTAGAATCAGGGGGGGGCTACACCTTC.